The sequence of this T cell receptor (beta chain) was determined in a study of technical replicates of blood from a handful of donors. TCRdb's table, derived via immunoSEQ multiplex PCR, lists solely in-frame clones and lacks some. The profile shows more than 75,000 clones, roughly 94% of them singletons. The germline V gene has CDR1 SGHVS and CDR2 FQNEAQ. The CDR3 has 17 residues. V was cut by 5 bases and J by 4 bases, with 21 bases left in between. This sequence joins TRBV7-8 and TRBJ1-5, with a possible D match to TRBD1 (5 bases). The sequenced material came from T cells isolated from PBMCs. This clonotype originated in a human donor in good health. The chain's CDR3 is CASSPNKRPDINQPQHF. In DNA, the CDR3 is TGTGCCAGCAGCCCTAATAAACGGCCGGACATAAATCAGCCCCAGCATTTT.